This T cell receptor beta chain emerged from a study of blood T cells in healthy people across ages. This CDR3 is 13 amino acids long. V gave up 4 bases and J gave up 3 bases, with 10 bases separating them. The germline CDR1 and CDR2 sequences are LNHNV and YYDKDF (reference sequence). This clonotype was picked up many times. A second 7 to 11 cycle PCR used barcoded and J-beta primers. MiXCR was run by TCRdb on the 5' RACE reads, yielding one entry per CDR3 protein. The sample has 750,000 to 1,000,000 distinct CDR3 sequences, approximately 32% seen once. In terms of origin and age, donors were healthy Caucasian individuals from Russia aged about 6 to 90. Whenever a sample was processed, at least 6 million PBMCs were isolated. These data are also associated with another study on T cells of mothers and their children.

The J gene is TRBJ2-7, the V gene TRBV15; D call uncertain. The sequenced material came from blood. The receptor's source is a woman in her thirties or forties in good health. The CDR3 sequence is CATSILQSYEQYF. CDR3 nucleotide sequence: TGTGCCACCAGCATCCTCCAGAGCTACGAGCAGTACTTC.